This paragraph covers one T cell receptor (beta chain) sequence. The antigen remains unidentified. This entry is derived from a study of post-analysis software for immune sequencing data. Study results and limitations: F-measure co-clustering was strong for batch-matched samples. Comparison of patients with controls showed four or five TRBV segments more frequent in patients, TRBV5-6, TRBV5-1 and TRBV20-1 among them.

The germline V gene has CDR1 SEHNR and CDR2 FQNEAQ (reference sequence). The CDR3 spans 13 residues. Trimming cost V 5 bases and J 9 bases, with 14 bases left between them. Unique molecular identifiers were present in the TCR beta cDNA libraries. TCRdb reprocessed the PCR reads via MiXCR and lists one record per CDR3 protein. This sample carries about 540,000 distinct CDR3 sequences, approximately 34% of them seen once, and the ten largest clones take approximately 6%. The source material was blood. This TCR was recovered from a girl aged 2 to 17 with multiple sclerosis. The genes are TRBV7-9 and TRBJ2-1; D is possibly TRBD2 (5 bases). CDR3 region: CASSELAAGEQFF. The CDR3 DNA is TGTGCCAGCAGCGAGCTCGCGGCGGGTGAGCAGTTCTTC. Supplemented by reference TRBV7-9 and TRBJ2-1, the full variable domain reads DTGVSQNPRHKITKRGQNVTFRCDPISEHNRLYWYRQTLGQGPEFLTYFQNEAQLEKSRLLSDRFSAERPKGSFSTLEIQRTEQGDSAMYLCASSELAAGEQFFGPGTRLTVL.